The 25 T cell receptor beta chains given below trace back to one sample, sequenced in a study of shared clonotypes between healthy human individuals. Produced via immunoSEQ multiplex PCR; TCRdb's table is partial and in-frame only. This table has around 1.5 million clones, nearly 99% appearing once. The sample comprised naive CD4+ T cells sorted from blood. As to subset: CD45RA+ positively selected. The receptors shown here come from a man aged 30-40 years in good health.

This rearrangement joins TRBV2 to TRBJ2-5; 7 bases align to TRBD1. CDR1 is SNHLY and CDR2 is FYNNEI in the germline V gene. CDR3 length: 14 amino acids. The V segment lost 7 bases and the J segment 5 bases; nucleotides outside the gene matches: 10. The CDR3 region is CASKVQGVGETQYF. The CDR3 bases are TGTGCCAGCAAAGTTCAGGGGGTTGGGGAGACCCAGTACTTC.

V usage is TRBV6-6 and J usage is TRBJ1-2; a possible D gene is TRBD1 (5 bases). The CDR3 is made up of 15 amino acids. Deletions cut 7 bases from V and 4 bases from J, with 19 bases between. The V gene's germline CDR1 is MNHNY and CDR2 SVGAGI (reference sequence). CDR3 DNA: TGTGCCAGCATCCTTCGGCAGGGCACTAGCTATGGCTACACCTTC. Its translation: CASILRQGTSYGYTF.

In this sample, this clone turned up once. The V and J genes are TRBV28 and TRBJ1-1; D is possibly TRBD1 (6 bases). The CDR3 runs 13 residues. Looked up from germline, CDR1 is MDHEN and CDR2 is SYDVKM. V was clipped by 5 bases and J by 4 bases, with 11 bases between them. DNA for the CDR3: TGTGCCAGCAGTCAATCAGGGGCCACTGAAGCTTTCTTT. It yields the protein CASSQSGATEAFF.

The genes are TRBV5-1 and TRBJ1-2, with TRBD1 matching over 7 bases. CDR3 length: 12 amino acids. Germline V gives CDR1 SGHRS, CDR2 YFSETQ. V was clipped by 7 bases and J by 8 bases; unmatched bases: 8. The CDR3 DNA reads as TGCGCCAGCGGCCGGACAGGCAACGGCTACACCTTC. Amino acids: CASGRTGNGYTF.

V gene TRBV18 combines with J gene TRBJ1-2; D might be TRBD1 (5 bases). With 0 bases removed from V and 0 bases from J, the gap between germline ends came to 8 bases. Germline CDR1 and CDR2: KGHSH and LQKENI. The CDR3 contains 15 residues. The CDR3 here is CASSPPQGANYGYTF. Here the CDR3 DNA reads TGTGCCAGCTCACCACCCCAGGGAGCTAACTATGGCTACACCTTC.

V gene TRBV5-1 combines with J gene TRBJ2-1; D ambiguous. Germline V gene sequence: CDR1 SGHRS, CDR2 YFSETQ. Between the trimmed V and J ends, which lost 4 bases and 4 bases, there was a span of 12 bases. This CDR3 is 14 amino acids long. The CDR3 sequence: CASSPSAVYNEQFF. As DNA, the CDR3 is TGCGCCAGCAGCCCAAGTGCGGTATACAATGAGCAGTTCTTC.

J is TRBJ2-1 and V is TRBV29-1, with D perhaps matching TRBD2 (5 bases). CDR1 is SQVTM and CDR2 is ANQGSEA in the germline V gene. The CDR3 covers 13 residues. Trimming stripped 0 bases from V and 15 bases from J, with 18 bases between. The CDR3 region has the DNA TGCAGCGTTGAAGATCAGGAGGTGACAATGAGGTTCTTC. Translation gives CSVEDQEVTMRFF.

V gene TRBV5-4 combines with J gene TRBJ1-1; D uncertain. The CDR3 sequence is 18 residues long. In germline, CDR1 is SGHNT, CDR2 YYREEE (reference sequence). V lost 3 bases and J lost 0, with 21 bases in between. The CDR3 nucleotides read TGTGCCAGCAGCTACTTTAGCAGACTTGGGGAGGTGAACACTGAAGCTTTCTTT. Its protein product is CASSYFSRLGEVNTEAFF.

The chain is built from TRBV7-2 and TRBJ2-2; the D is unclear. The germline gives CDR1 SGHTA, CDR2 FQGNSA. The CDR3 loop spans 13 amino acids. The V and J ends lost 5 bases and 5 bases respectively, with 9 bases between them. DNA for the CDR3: TGTGCCAGCAGCCCCCGACGGACCGGGGAGCTGTTTTTT. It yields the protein CASSPRRTGELFF. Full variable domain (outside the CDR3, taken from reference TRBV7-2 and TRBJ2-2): GAGVSQSPSNKVTEKGKDVELRCDPISGHTALYWYRQSLGQGLEFLIYFQGNSAPDKSGLPSDRFSAERTGGSVSTLTIQRTQQEDSAVYLCASSPRRTGELFFGEGSRLTVL.

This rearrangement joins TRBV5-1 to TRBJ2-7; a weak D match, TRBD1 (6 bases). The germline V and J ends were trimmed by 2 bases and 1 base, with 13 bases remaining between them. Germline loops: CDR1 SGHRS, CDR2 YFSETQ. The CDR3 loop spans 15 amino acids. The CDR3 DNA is TGCGCCAGCAGCTTAGTATGGGGGCAATCCTACGAGCAGTACTTC. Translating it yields CASSLVWGQSYEQYF.

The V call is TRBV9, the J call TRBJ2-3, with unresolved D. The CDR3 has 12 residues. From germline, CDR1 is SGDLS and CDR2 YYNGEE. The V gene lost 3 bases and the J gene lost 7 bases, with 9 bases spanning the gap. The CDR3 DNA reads TGTGCCAGCAGCGCCTTCACGAATACGCAGTATTTT. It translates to CASSAFTNTQYF.

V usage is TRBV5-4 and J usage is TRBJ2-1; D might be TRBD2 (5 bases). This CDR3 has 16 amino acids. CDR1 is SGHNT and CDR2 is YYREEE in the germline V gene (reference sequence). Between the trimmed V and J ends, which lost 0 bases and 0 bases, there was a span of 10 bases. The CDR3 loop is CASSLVGADSYNEQFF. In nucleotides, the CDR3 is TGTGCCAGCAGCTTGGTGGGAGCGGACTCCTACAATGAGCAGTTCTTC.

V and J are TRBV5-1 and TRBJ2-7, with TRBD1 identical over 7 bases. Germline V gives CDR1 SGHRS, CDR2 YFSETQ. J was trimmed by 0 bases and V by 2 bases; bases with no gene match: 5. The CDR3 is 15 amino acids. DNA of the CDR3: TGCGCCAGCAGCTTAGGGGGCCCCCTCTCCTACGAGCAGTACTTC. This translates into CASSLGGPLSYEQYF.

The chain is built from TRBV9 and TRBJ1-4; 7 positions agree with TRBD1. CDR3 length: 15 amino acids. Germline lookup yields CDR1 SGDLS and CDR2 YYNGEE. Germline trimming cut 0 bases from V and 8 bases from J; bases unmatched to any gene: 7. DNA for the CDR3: TGTGCCAGCAGCGTAGGAAGAAGGGGGCACGAAAAACTGTTTTTT. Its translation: CASSVGRRGHEKLFF.

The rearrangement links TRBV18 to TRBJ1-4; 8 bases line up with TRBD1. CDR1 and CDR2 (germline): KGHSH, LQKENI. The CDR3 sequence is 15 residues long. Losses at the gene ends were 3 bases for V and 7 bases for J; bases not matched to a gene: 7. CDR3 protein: CASSPIGRGLEKLFF. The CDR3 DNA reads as TGTGCCAGCTCACCGATCGGCAGGGGGCTTGAAAAACTGTTTTTT.

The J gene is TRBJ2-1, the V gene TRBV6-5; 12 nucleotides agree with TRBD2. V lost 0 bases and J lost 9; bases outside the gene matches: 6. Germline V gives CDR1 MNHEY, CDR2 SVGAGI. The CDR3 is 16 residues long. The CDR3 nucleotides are TGTGCCAGCAGTTACTCCTCTAGCGGGAGGGCCATTGAGCAGTTCTTC. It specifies CASSYSSSGRAIEQFF.

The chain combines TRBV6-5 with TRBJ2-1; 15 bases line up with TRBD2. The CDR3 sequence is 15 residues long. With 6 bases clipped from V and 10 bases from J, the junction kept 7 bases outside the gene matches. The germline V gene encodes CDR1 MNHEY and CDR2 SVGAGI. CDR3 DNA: TGTGCCAGCAGCAAGGGACTAGCGGGAGGCAGCGAGCAGTTCTTC. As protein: CASSKGLAGGSEQFF.

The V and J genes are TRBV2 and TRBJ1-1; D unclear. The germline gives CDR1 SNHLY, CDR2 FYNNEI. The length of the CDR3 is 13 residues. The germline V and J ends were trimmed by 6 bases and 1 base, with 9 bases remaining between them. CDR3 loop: CASSPGENTEAFF. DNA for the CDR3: TGTGCCAGCAGCCCCGGGGAGAACACTGAAGCTTTCTTT. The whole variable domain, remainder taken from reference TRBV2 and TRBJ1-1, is EPEVTQTPSHQVTQMGQEVILRCVPISNHLYFYWYRQILGQKVEFLVSFYNNEISEKSEIFDDQFSVERPDGSNFTLKIRSTKLEDSAMYFCASSPGENTEAFFGQGTRLTVV.

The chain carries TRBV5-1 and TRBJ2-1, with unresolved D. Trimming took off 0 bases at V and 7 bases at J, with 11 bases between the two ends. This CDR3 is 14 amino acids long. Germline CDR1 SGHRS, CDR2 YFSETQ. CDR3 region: CASSLGAAQNEQFF. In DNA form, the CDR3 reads TGCGCCAGCAGCTTGGGGGCGGCCCAGAATGAGCAGTTCTTC. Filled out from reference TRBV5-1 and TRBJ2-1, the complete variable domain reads KAGVTQTPRYLIKTRGQQVTLSCSPISGHRSVSWYQQTPGQGLQFLFEYFSETQRNKGNFPGRFSGRQFSNSRSEMNVSTLELGDSALYLCASSLGAAQNEQFFGPGTRLTVL.

The CDR3 nucleotides read TGTGCCACCGGAGGAGTCGGGGCGGGCACAGATACGCAGTATTTT. This gives the protein CATGGVGAGTDTQYF. The rearrangement joins TRBV15 to TRBJ2-3; D is perhaps TRBD1 or TRBD2 (5 bases each). Germline V gene lookup returns CDR1 LNHNV and CDR2 YYDKDF (reference sequence). The V gene lost 8 bases and the J gene lost 1 base, with 16 bases spanning the gap. The length of the CDR3 is 15 residues. The variable domain in full, completed from reference TRBV15 and TRBJ2-3, reads DAMVIQNPRYQVTQFGKPVTLSCSQTLNHNVMYWYQQKSSQAPKLLFHYYDKDFNNEADTPDNFQSRRPNTSFCFLDIRSPGLGDTAMYLCATGGVGAGTDTQYFGPGTRLTVL.

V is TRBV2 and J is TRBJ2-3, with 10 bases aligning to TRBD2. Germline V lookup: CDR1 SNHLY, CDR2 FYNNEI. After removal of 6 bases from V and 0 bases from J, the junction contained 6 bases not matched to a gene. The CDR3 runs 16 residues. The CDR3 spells CASRGFSGRSTDTQYF. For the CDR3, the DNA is TGTGCCAGCAGAGGGTTTAGCGGGAGGAGCACAGATACGCAGTATTTT.

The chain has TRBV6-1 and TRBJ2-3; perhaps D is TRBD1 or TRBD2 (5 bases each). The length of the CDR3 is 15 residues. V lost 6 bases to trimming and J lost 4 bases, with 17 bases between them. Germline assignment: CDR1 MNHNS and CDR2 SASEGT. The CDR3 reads CASRHGAQDPDTQYF. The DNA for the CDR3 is TGTGCCAGCAGGCACGGGGCCCAGGATCCAGATACGCAGTATTTT.

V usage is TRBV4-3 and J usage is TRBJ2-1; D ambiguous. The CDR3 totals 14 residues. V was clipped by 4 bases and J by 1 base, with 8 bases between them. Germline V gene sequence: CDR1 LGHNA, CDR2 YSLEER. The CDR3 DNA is TGCGCCAGCAGCCTGGATCTGTCCTACAATGAGCAGTTCTTC. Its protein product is CASSLDLSYNEQFF.

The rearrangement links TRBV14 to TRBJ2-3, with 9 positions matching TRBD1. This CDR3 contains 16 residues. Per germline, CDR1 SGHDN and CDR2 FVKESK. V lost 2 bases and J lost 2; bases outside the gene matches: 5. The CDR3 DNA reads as TGTGCCAGCAGCCAAACTACAGGGGGCTTCACAGATACGCAGTATTTT. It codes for CASSQTTGGFTDTQYF.

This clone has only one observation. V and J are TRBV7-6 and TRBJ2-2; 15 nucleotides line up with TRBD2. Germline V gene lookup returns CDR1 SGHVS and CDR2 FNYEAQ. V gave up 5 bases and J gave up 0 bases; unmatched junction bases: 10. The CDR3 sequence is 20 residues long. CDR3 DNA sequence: TGTGCCAGCAGCCCCGGGACTAGCGGGAGGATTGACTCGAACACCGGGGAGCTGTTTTTT. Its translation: CASSPGTSGRIDSNTGELFF.